The sample holds a few counts of the clone carrying this T cell receptor (beta chain). This entry belongs to a study of beta chain features in type 1 diabetes. All of the isolated RNA was reverse transcribed, so expressed TCRB transcripts were sequenced. Only in-frame clones appear in the TCRdb table, and some are missing; sequencing was by immunoSEQ multiplex PCR. The sample holds 860,000 or so clones, roughly 15% seen once. Germline V gene lookup returns CDR1 LNHDA and CDR2 SQIVND (reference sequence). With 6 bases clipped from V and 0 bases from J, the junction kept 10 bases outside the gene matches. This CDR3 region has 17 residues.

The J gene is TRBJ2-4, the V gene TRBV19; 8 nucleotides align to TRBD1. The TCR originated in a woman between 18 and 30 years old in good health. Input material: naive CD4+ T cells from blood. This CDR3 is CASSERQGKLAKNIQYF. DNA for the CDR3: TGTGCCAGTAGCGAACGACAGGGGAAACTAGCCAAAAACATTCAGTACTTC.